The next 26 T cell receptor beta chains were all read from a single sample in a study of control samples from healthy donors and cancer patients. Some clones are missing from TCRdb's copy, which holds only in-frame ones; the method was immunoSEQ multiplex PCR. This table holds some 67,000 clones, approximately 87% found once. The sequencing input was PBMCs. These receptors originate from a woman between 45 and 60 years old with head and neck cancer.

The J gene is TRBJ1-2, the V gene TRBV28, with D maybe TRBD1 (5 bases). Trimming took off 3 bases at V and 8 bases at J, with 16 bases between the two ends. The CDR3 spans 14 residues. Per germline, CDR1 MDHEN and CDR2 SYDVKM. The chain's CDR3 is CASSLEGLNEGYTF. The CDR3 DNA reads as TGTGCCAGCAGTTTGGAGGGGCTGAATGAGGGCTACACCTTC.

The chain is built from TRBV7-6 and TRBJ1-6; maybe TRBD1 (5 bases). CDR1 and CDR2 from the germline V gene are SGHVS and FNYEAQ. Trimming shortened V by 4 bases and J by 5 bases, and 9 bases separated the two germline ends. CDR3 length equals 14 residues. CDR3 residues: CASSWDPDNSPLHF. The CDR3 DNA is TGTGCCAGCAGCTGGGACCCCGATAATTCACCCCTCCACTTT. Looking up the rest from reference TRBV7-6 and TRBJ1-6 gives the full variable domain: GAGVSQSPRYKVTKRGQDVALRCDPISGHVSLYWYRQALGQGPEFLTYFNYEAQQDKSGLPNDRFSAERPEGSISTLTIQRTEQRDSAMYRCASSWDPDNSPLHFGNGTRLTVT.

The chain carries TRBV7-2 and TRBJ2-3, with 12 bases fitting TRBD2. CDR3 length: 16 amino acids. Germline trimming cut 3 bases from V and 1 base from J; bases unmatched to any gene: 2. CDR1 is SGHTA, CDR2 FQGNSA, per germline. Here the CDR3 reads CASSFLAGGGTDTQYF. The CDR3 nucleotides are TGTGCCAGCAGCTTCCTAGCGGGGGGGGGCACAGATACGCAGTATTTT.

This clone was counted only a few times. V is TRBV6-1 and J is TRBJ2-5; 12 nucleotides agree with TRBD2. Germline V gives CDR1 MNHNS, CDR2 SASEGT. J lost 2 bases, V lost 2 bases, and 0 bases had no gene match. There are 15 residues in the CDR3. The CDR3 loop is CASSELAGGQETQYF. In DNA, the CDR3 is TGTGCCAGCAGTGAACTAGCGGGGGGGCAAGAGACCCAGTACTTC.

The chain uses TRBV7-6 and TRBJ2-3; a possible D gene is TRBD2 (5 bases). The CDR3 has 15 residues. The V end was cut by 2 bases, the J end by 6 bases, with 15 bases between. The germline V gene has CDR1 SGHVS and CDR2 FNYEAQ. CDR3: CASSLSVQRWDTQYF. The CDR3 coding sequence is TGTGCCAGCAGCTTATCGGTTCAGCGGTGGGATACGCAGTATTTT.

V usage is TRBV7-2 and J usage is TRBJ2-7; the match to TRBD2 covers 7 bases. CDR1 SGHTA and CDR2 FQGNSA come from the germline V gene. With 5 bases clipped from V and 2 bases from J, the junction kept 18 bases outside the gene matches. The CDR3 is 18 amino acids. CDR3 region: CASSVQWGGGESAYEQYF. The CDR3 DNA reads as TGTGCCAGCAGCGTACAGTGGGGCGGGGGAGAAAGTGCCTACGAGCAGTACTTC.

V usage is TRBV7-9 and J usage is TRBJ2-3; 11 bases agree with TRBD2. The germline V gene encodes CDR1 SEHNR and CDR2 FQNEAQ (reference sequence). The length of the CDR3 is 16 residues. V dropped 5 bases and J dropped 0; count of bases not matched to a gene: 4. The CDR3 protein is CASSRGTSGSTDTQYF. CDR3 DNA: TGTGCCAGCAGCCGTGGGACTAGCGGCAGCACAGATACGCAGTATTTT.

The rearrangement uses TRBV15 and TRBJ2-7, with 12 bases aligning to TRBD2. Germline CDR1 LNHNV, CDR2 YYDKDF (reference sequence). The CDR3 is made up of 15 amino acids. V trimming: 4 bases; J trimming: 2 bases; junction bases outside the gene matches: 3. Written as DNA, the CDR3 is TGTGCCACCAGCAAGACTAGCGGGGGCACCTACGAGCAGTACTTC. Translation gives CATSKTSGGTYEQYF.

The rearrangement joins TRBV5-1 to TRBJ2-1; a possible D gene is TRBD2 (5 bases). Looked up from germline, CDR1 is SGHRS and CDR2 is YFSETQ. The CDR3 loop spans 14 amino acids. V dropped 0 bases and J dropped 6 bases, with 10 bases sitting between them. CDR3 sequence reads: CASSLGSRGNEQFF. In nucleotides, the CDR3 is TGCGCCAGCAGCTTGGGGTCTCGGGGCAATGAGCAGTTCTTC. The variable domain in full, with the rest retrieved from reference TRBV5-1 and TRBJ2-1, is KAGVTQTPRYLIKTRGQQVTLSCSPISGHRSVSWYQQTPGQGLQFLFEYFSETQRNKGNFPGRFSGRQFSNSRSEMNVSTLELGDSALYLCASSLGSRGNEQFFGPGTRLTVL.

This chain joins TRBV24-1 and TRBJ2-3; 9 positions agree with TRBD1. Germline CDR1 reads KGHDR; CDR2 reads SFDVKD. V was pared by 7 bases and J by 3 bases, with 7 bases of the junction left unmatched. CDR3 length equals 15 residues. The CDR3 protein is CATRTGDRATDTQYF. The CDR3 bases are TGTGCCACCAGAACGGGGGACAGGGCAACAGATACGCAGTATTTT.

V and J are TRBV30 and TRBJ1-2; no clear D. Per the germline V gene, CDR1 is GTSNPN and CDR2 is SVGIG (reference sequence). Trimming took 0 bases from V and 5 from J, leaving 19 bases between them. This CDR3 region has 16 residues. The CDR3 region is CAWSVDNVVGGYGYTF. The DNA for the CDR3 is TGTGCCTGGAGTGTAGATAATGTCGTAGGAGGGTATGGCTACACCTTC. Using reference TRBV30 and TRBJ1-2 for the parts outside the CDR3, the full variable domain is SQTIHQWPATLVQPVGSPLSLECTVEGTSNPNLYWYRQAAGRGLQLLFYSVGIGQISSEVPQNLSASRPQDRQFILSSKKLLLSDSGFYLCAWSVDNVVGGYGYTFGSGTRLTVV.

The chain has TRBV2 and TRBJ1-1; no reliable D call. CDR1 is SNHLY, CDR2 FYNNEI, per germline. The CDR3 has 15 residues. Trimming pared 2 bases from V and 4 bases from J, leaving 14 bases between. CDR3 sequence (DNA): TGTGCCAGCAGTGAACTTGGGCTGGTCGGCACTGAAGCTTTCTTT. Protein: CASSELGLVGTEAFF.

This rearrangement joins TRBV29-1 to TRBJ1-4; D not certain. From germline, CDR1 is SQVTM and CDR2 ANQGSEA. This CDR3 is 12 amino acids long. V was pared by 6 bases and J by 8 bases, with 13 bases between. The CDR3 is CSVALSGEKLFF. In DNA, the CDR3 is TGCAGCGTGGCCCTGAGCGGCGAAAAACTGTTTTTT.

The V call is TRBV5-1, the J call TRBJ1-1, with 10 bases identical to TRBD1. This CDR3 comprises 15 residues. Germline-derived CDR1 and CDR2 are SGHRS and YFSETQ. Trimming at V came to 0 bases and at J to 4 bases, leaving 3 bases not matched to a gene. CDR3 sequence: CASSLAGTGATEAFF. DNA for the CDR3: TGCGCCAGCAGCTTGGCCGGGACAGGGGCCACTGAAGCTTTCTTT.

J is TRBJ2-7 and V is TRBV6-1; D remains unclear. With 1 base removed from V and 2 bases from J, the gap between germline ends came to 6 bases. The germline gives CDR1 MNHNS, CDR2 SASEGT. The CDR3 is 13 residues long. The CDR3 loop is CASSEGKAYEQYF. The CDR3 nucleotides are TGTGCCAGCAGTGAAGGAAAGGCCTACGAGCAGTACTTC.

This clone was seen just once. V and J are TRBV24-1 and TRBJ2-3, with TRBD2 identical over 9 bases. The CDR3 length is 17 residues. Losses at the gene ends were 0 bases for V and 5 bases for J; bases not matched to a gene: 8. The V gene's germline CDR1 is KGHDR and CDR2 SFDVKD. CDR3 residues: CATSDLPSGGFRDTQYF. The CDR3, as DNA: TGTGCCACCAGTGATTTGCCAAGCGGGGGGTTTAGAGATACGCAGTATTTT.

The V and J genes are TRBV5-1 and TRBJ2-1, with TRBD1 matching over 10 bases. Germline values: CDR1 SGHRS, CDR2 YFSETQ. J was trimmed by 5 bases and V by 4 bases; bases with no gene match: 3. The CDR3 sequence is 14 residues long. The CDR3 protein is CASSLDRGDNEQFF. For the CDR3, the DNA is TGCGCCAGCAGCCTGGACAGGGGGGACAATGAGCAGTTCTTC.

Only one count was recorded for this clone. The genes are TRBV25-1 and TRBJ2-7; maybe TRBD1 (6 bases). The length of the CDR3 is 13 residues. Germline CDR1 and CDR2: MGHDK and SYGVNS. V was trimmed by 5 bases and J by 6 bases, leaving 14 bases between them. The CDR3 sequence is CASSLNREGEQYF. CDR3 bases: TGTGCCAGCAGTCTTAACAGGGAAGGCGAGCAGTACTTC.

The CDR3 loop reads CASSPSSAGVLTDTQYF. In DNA, the CDR3 is TGCGCCAGCAGCCCTAGTTCAGCGGGGGTTCTCACAGATACGCAGTATTTT. J is TRBJ2-3 and V is TRBV5-1; 8 bases are shared with TRBD2. CDR3 length equals 17 residues. From germline, CDR1 is SGHRS and CDR2 YFSETQ. Germline trimming cut 4 bases from V and 2 bases from J; bases unmatched to any gene: 12.

The rearrangement uses TRBV18 and TRBJ1-5, with TRBD1 matching 9 bases. V shed 3 bases and J 4 bases; nucleotides not matched to a gene: 1. CDR3 length: 14 residues. Looked up from germline, CDR1 is KGHSH and CDR2 is LQKENI. The CDR3 protein is CASSPGQGNQPQHF. The CDR3 DNA sequence: TGTGCCAGCTCACCGGGACAGGGTAATCAGCCCCAGCATTTT.

This clone was observed a single time. The rearrangement uses TRBV12-3 or TRBV12-4 and TRBJ1-2; 10 bases agree with TRBD1. This CDR3 spans 13 amino acids. Trimming took 7 bases from V and 6 from J; bases not matched to a gene: 5. CDR3: CASTRQGADGYTF. The CDR3 DNA reads as TGTGCCAGCACCCGACAGGGGGCTGATGGCTACACCTTC.

The chain has TRBV6-5 and TRBJ2-3, with TRBD2 identical over 7 bases. CDR3 size: 15 residues. The J segment lost 5 bases and the V segment lost 8 bases, leaving 13 bases of the junction unmatched. Per the germline V gene, CDR1 is MNHEY and CDR2 is SVGAGI. The CDR3 spells CASGPWGRGGDTQYF. The DNA of the CDR3 is TGTGCCAGCGGCCCCTGGGGGAGGGGCGGAGATACGCAGTATTTT.

V gene TRBV4-1 combines with J gene TRBJ2-3, with 9 positions matching TRBD2. V trimming: 0 bases; J trimming: 4 bases; junction bases outside the gene matches: 5. Per the germline V gene, CDR1 is MGHRA and CDR2 is YSYEKL. The CDR3 is 16 residues long. CDR3 protein: CASSQDPSGGPDTQYF. In DNA, the CDR3 is TGCGCCAGCAGCCAAGATCCCAGCGGGGGGCCAGATACGCAGTATTTT.

This chain links TRBV19 with TRBJ1-6, with 11 bases matching TRBD1. The CDR3 is 16 amino acids. Germline V gene data show CDR1 as LNHDA and CDR2 as SQIVND (reference sequence). The V segment lost 6 bases and the J segment 6 bases; nucleotides outside the gene matches: 7. The CDR3: CASSEMGQGVNSPLHF. For the CDR3, the DNA is TGTGCCAGTAGCGAGATGGGACAGGGGGTTAATTCACCCCTCCACTTT.

This clone was found once. The rearrangement uses TRBV14 and TRBJ2-6, with 8 bases that match TRBD1. This CDR3 has 18 residues. Trimming at V came to 4 bases and at J to 1 base, leaving 9 bases not matched to a gene. Germline assignment: CDR1 SGHDN and CDR2 FVKESK. Here the CDR3 DNA reads TGTGCCAGCAGCCGGACAGGGTCGTTCAAGTCTGGGGCCAACGTCCTGACTTTC. It is translated as CASSRTGSFKSGANVLTF.

The rearrangement links TRBV27 to TRBJ1-2; weak D call: TRBD1 (6 bases). Germline lookup yields CDR1 MNHEY and CDR2 SMNVEV (reference sequence). The CDR3 length is 14 residues. V lost 3 bases and J 8 bases, leaving 16 bases between the germline ends. In DNA form, the CDR3 reads TGTGCCAGCAGTTTCCCTTTACAGGGCGGGGGCTACACCTTC. Its protein is CASSFPLQGGGYTF.